These 2 T cell receptor beta chains were sequenced from one sample in a study of cytomegalovirus exposure and HLA in healthy donors (dated by TCRdb to 2017 to 2019). Libraries came from the immunoSEQ multiplex PCR assay. A mixture of 60 forward primers for TCR Vbeta segments and 13 reverse primers for TCR Jbeta segments was used in the multiplex PCR. Entries here come from immuneACCESS through TCRdb and include only in-frame sequences with V and J called. Some clones fail to appear in such tables; in the studies checked, an unresolved V gene covers under half of the shortfall, and the cause of the remainder is unknown. The sample table shows around 160,000 clones, and 73% are seen once. The top ten clones comprise roughly 1.7% of the sample. What was sequenced was PBMCs. The receptor source for this set is a young woman in good health and CMV-seronegative.

V is TRBV6-6 and J is TRBJ2-2, with D possibly being TRBD1 (6 bases). The CDR3 covers 14 residues. Between the trimmed V and J ends, which lost 6 bases and 5 bases, there was a span of 13 bases. Germline CDR1 and CDR2: MNHNY and SVGAGI (reference sequence). As DNA, the CDR3 is TGTGCCAGCAGAGGCAGGGGTCCGACCGGGGAGCTGTTTTTT. Amino acids: CASRGRGPTGELFF.

Written as DNA, the CDR3 is TGTGCCAGCAGCTTAAGAGTAGATGAAGCTTTCTTT. Translated, it gives CASSLRVDEAFF. The V call is TRBV7-9, the J call TRBJ1-1; no firm D call. The CDR3 extends over 12 amino acids. The V end was cut by 2 bases, the J end by 7 bases, with 8 bases between. CDR1 and CDR2 (germline): SEHNR, FQNEAQ (reference sequence).